The sequence of this TCR beta chain was determined in a study of shared clonotypes between healthy human individuals. Across the whole study: Three plates each covered CD4 naive and memory; CD8 naive two, CD8 memory one.

Worth noting for this clone: Its antigen is undetermined.

It was CD45RO-negative cells, positively selected for CCR7, that made up naive CD8 cells, with terminally differentiated effector memory CD45RA+ cells excluded. Repertoires were generated with immunoSEQ multiplex PCR, while TCRdb's copy carries only in-frame clones and drops some. This table holds about 1,900,000 clones, about 95% found once. Study-level points and caveats: At large depth, rarefaction still showed sorted-subset sequencing to be incomplete.

The sequence was obtained from a man aged 18 to 29 in good health. Sequenced material: naive CD8+ T cells sorted from blood.

The CDR3 loop is CASSLVPGERTGELFF. Written as DNA, the CDR3 is TGTGCCAGCAGCTTAGTTCCGGGAGAAAGGACCGGGGAGCTGTTTTTT. The chain joins TRBV7-9 to TRBJ2-2, with D possibly being TRBD2 (6 bases). The germline V and J ends were trimmed by 1 base and 5 bases, with 14 bases remaining between them. Germline-derived CDR1 and CDR2 are SEHNR and FQNEAQ (reference sequence). There are 16 residues in the CDR3.